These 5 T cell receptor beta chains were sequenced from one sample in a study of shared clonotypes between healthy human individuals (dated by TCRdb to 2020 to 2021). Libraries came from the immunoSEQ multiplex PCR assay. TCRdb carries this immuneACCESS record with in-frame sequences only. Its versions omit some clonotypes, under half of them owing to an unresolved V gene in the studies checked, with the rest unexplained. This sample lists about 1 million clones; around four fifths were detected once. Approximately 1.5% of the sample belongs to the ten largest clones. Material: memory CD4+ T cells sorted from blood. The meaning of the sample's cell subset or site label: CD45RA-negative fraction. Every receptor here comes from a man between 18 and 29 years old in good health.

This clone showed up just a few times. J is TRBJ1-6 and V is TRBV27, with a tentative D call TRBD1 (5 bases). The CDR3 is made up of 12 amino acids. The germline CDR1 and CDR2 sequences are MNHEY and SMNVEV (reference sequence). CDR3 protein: CATGDRNSPLHF. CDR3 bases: TGTGCAACAGGCGATAGGAATTCACCCCTCCACTTT.

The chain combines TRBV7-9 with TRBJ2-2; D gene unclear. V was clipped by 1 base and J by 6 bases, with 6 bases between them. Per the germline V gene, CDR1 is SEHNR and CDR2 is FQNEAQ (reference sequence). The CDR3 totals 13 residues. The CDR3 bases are TGTGCCAGCAGCTTAGAGTGGGCCGGGGAGCTGTTTTTT. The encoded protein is CASSLEWAGELFF. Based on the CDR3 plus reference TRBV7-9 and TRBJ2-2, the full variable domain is DTGVSQNPRHKITKRGQNVTFRCDPISEHNRLYWYRQTLGQGPEFLTYFQNEAQLEKSRLLSDRFSAERPKGSFSTLEIQRTEQGDSAMYLCASSLEWAGELFFGEGSRLTVL.

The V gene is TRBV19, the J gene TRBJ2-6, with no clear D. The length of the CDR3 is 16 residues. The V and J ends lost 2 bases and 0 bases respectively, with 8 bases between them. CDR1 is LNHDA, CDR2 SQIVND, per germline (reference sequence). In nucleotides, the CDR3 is TGTGCCAGTAGTATAATACCGAACTCTGGGGCCAACGTCCTGACTTTC. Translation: CASSIIPNSGANVLTF.

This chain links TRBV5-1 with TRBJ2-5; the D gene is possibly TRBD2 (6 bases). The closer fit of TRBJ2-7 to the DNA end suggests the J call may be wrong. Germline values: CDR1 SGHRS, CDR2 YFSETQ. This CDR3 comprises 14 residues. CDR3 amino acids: CASTAGGVGYEQYF. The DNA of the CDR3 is TGCGCCAGCACCGCCGGGGGAGTTGGTTACGAGCAGTACTTC.

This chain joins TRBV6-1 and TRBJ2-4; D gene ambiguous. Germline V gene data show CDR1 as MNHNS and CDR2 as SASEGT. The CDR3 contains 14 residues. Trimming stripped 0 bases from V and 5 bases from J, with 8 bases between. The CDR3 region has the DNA TGTGCCAGCAGTGAAGCGGGATCTCAAAACATTCAGTACTTC. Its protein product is CASSEAGSQNIQYF.